A single sample gave rise to the 26 T cell receptor beta chains below, sequenced in a study of T-cell reconstitution after alpha-beta-depleted transplantation in children. Preparation of the TCRbeta library was carried out with unique molecular identifiers. TCRdb reprocessed the PCR reads with MiXCR, giving one entry per CDR3 protein. The sample has more than 60,000 distinct CDR3 sequences, 6% to 8.5% seen once; the top ten hold around 2.5%. The material was PBMCs from the stem cell graft donor, obtained from the stem cell graft. The receptors were sampled from a human donor who donated a stem cell graft to a child with acute lymphoblastic leukemia.

This clonotype was recorded a few times. The J gene is TRBJ1-5, the V gene TRBV4-2; D is unclear. The CDR3 runs 15 residues. Germline values: CDR1 LGHNA, CDR2 YNFKEQ. V was cut by 0 bases and J by 4 bases, with 10 bases left in between. CDR3 bases: TGTGCCAGCAGCCAAGATCTTCCGGGGAATCAGCCCCAGCATTTT. The encoded protein is CASSQDLPGNQPQHF.

This clonotype was observed many times. The J gene is TRBJ2-7, the V gene TRBV27; 10 bases line up with TRBD2. The trim removed 5 bases at V and 2 bases at J, leaving 15 bases unmatched. This CDR3 spans 18 amino acids. The germline gives CDR1 MNHEY, CDR2 SMNVEV (reference sequence). CDR3: CASSPTLAGVPTAYEQYF. The CDR3 DNA reads TGTGCCAGCAGTCCTACCCTAGCGGGAGTGCCTACGGCCTACGAGCAGTACTTC.

In this sample, this clonotype turned up a few times. The genes are TRBV29-1 and TRBJ1-2, with D unclear. The CDR3 is 12 amino acids. V lost 5 bases and J 4 bases, leaving 11 bases between the germline ends. Germline V gene sequence: CDR1 SQVTM, CDR2 ANQGSEA. The CDR3: CSVQESAYGYTF. CDR3 DNA: TGCAGCGTTCAGGAGTCTGCCTATGGCTACACCTTC.

This clonotype came up many times. The chain has TRBV13 and TRBJ2-1, with a weak D call TRBD2 (6 bases). Germline V CDR1 and CDR2: PRHDT, FYEKMQ (reference sequence). The CDR3 has 18 amino acids. V was cut by 0 bases and J by 0 bases, with 15 bases left in between. CDR3 nucleotides: TGTGCCAGCAGCTTAGGTTCTTCCGGGACTCTCTCCTACAATGAGCAGTTCTTC. This gives the protein CASSLGSSGTLSYNEQFF.

This clonotype was recorded many times. The chain joins TRBV3-1 to TRBJ2-2; 7 bases match TRBD1. The CDR3 has 15 residues. The germline V gene has CDR1 LGHDT and CDR2 YNNKEL (reference sequence). The junction had 8 bases not matched to a gene; V was cut back by 5 bases and J by 5 bases. CDR3 coding DNA: TGTGCCAGCAGCTACGGACAGGTTAATACCGGGGAGCTGTTTTTT. It translates to CASSYGQVNTGELFF. The variable domain in full, completed from reference TRBV3-1 and TRBJ2-2, reads DTAVSQTPKYLVTQMGNDKSIKCEQNLGHDTMYWYKQDSKKFLKIMFSYNNKELIINETVPNRFSPKSPDKAHLNLHINSLELGDSAVYFCASSYGQVNTGELFFGEGSRLTVL.

This clonotype was seen ten or more times. The chain employs TRBV4-3 and TRBJ2-5; 11 positions match TRBD2. The germline CDR1 and CDR2 sequences are LGHNA and YSLEER. CDR3 length: 17 amino acids. The ends lost 0 bases at V and 4 bases at J; junction bases unmatched: 7. CDR3 sequence: CASSQELAGGLRETQYF. The DNA of the CDR3 is TGCGCCAGCAGCCAAGAGCTAGCGGGGGGCCTACGAGAGACCCAGTACTTC.

This clonotype has more than one count but fewer than ten. The gene calls are TRBV27 and TRBJ2-3, with TRBD1 identical over 9 bases. Unmatched junction bases numbered 10, after V lost 8 bases and J lost 7 bases. The length of the CDR3 is 14 residues. Germline V gene data show CDR1 as MNHEY and CDR2 as SMNVEV (reference sequence). This chain's CDR3 is CASGQGPSANTQYF. The CDR3 nucleotides are TGTGCCAGCGGACAGGGGCCCTCAGCAAATACGCAGTATTTT.

This clonotype was seen at least ten times. The rearrangement joins TRBV3-1 to TRBJ2-7, with 14 bases aligning to TRBD2. With V trimmed by 4 bases and J by 7 bases, 3 bases remained unmatched. Germline lookup yields CDR1 LGHDT and CDR2 YNNKEL (reference sequence). The CDR3 is 14 amino acids. The CDR3 is CASSLRLAGGEQYF. DNA for the CDR3: TGTGCCAGCAGCCTACGACTAGCGGGAGGGGAGCAGTACTTC.

The chain recombines TRBV7-6 with TRBJ1-2; no clear D. The V end was cut by 1 base, the J end by 0 bases, with 12 bases between. Germline V CDR1 and CDR2: SGHVS, FNYEAQ. This CDR3 has 16 amino acids. CDR3 nucleotide sequence: TGTGCCAGCAGCTTAGAGGCGACTGGAGCTAACTATGGCTACACCTTC. Amino acids: CASSLEATGANYGYTF.

This chain connects TRBV27 to TRBJ2-7; D not resolved. Per the germline V gene, CDR1 is MNHEY and CDR2 is SMNVEV (reference sequence). The V and J ends lost 3 bases and 0 bases respectively, with 9 bases between them. The CDR3 has 14 residues. This CDR3 is CASSLGQVSYEQYF. Here the CDR3 DNA reads TGTGCCAGCAGTTTGGGTCAAGTCTCCTACGAGCAGTACTTC.

This clonotype was detected ten times or more. The chain links TRBV11-2 to TRBJ2-5; D possibly corresponds to TRBD1 (6 bases). CDR1 and CDR2 from the germline V gene are SGHAT and FQNNGV. Trimming shortened V by 8 bases and J by 5 bases, and 12 bases separated the two germline ends. This CDR3 has 12 amino acids. CDR3 region: CASRGGQETQYF. The DNA for the CDR3 is TGTGCCAGCCGAGGGGGTCAGGAGACCCAGTACTTC.

In its sample, this clonotype was seen many times. The J gene is TRBJ2-6, the V gene TRBV7-9; unclear D gene. V dropped 0 bases and J dropped 4 bases, with 10 bases sitting between them. The CDR3 loop spans 16 amino acids. Germline CDR1 and CDR2: SEHNR and FQNEAQ (reference sequence). The chain's CDR3 is CASSLALMGGANVLTF. The DNA for the CDR3 is TGTGCCAGCAGCTTAGCCCTTATGGGAGGGGCCAACGTCCTGACTTTC.

The sample holds many counts of this clonotype. DNA of the CDR3: TGTGCCAGCAGTCTCCACAGCTCTGGGGCCAACGTCCTGACTTTC. Its translation: CASSLHSSGANVLTF. V and J are TRBV16 and TRBJ2-6; D gene ambiguous. This CDR3 is 15 amino acids long. Germline V gene data show CDR1 as KGHSY and CDR2 as FQNENV. V was shortened by 6 bases and J by 0 bases, with 9 bases between the two germline ends.

This clonotype was recorded at least ten times. The chain has TRBV20-1 and TRBJ2-7; weak D call: TRBD2 (6 bases). Germline loops: CDR1 DFQATT, CDR2 SNEGSKA (reference sequence). The CDR3 has 17 residues. Between the trimmed V and J ends, which lost 3 bases and 3 bases, there was a span of 24 bases. The CDR3 reads CSASSGTSLTKGYEQYF. Written as DNA, the CDR3 is TGCAGTGCTAGTTCCGGGACTTCCCTAACTAAGGGCTACGAGCAGTACTTC.

This clonotype was counted between two and nine times. This sequence joins TRBV7-2 and TRBJ2-3; 14 bases fit TRBD2. J lost 3 bases, V lost 5 bases, and 10 bases had no gene match. The CDR3 is 18 amino acids. Germline V gene data show CDR1 as SGHTA and CDR2 as FQGNSA. Written as DNA, the CDR3 is TGTGCCAGCAGCGCCCGACTAGCGGGGGGGCCCGAGACAGATACGCAGTATTTT. Translating it yields CASSARLAGGPETDTQYF.

This clonotype was observed a few times. The J gene is TRBJ1-1, the V gene TRBV7-6; tentatively, D is TRBD1 (6 bases). Germline lookup yields CDR1 SGHVS and CDR2 FNYEAQ. This CDR3 is built from 14 residues. Trimming took off 3 bases at V and 1 base at J, with 9 bases between the two ends. The CDR3 region has the DNA TGTGCCAGCAGCTTGGGGGGGCAGAACACTGAAGCTTTCTTT. As protein: CASSLGGQNTEAFF. Looking up the rest from reference TRBV7-6 and TRBJ1-1 gives the full variable domain: GAGVSQSPRYKVTKRGQDVALRCDPISGHVSLYWYRQALGQGPEFLTYFNYEAQQDKSGLPNDRFSAERPEGSISTLTIQRTEQRDSAMYRCASSLGGQNTEAFFGQGTRLTVV.

This clonotype occurred many times. The chain recombines TRBV5-5 with TRBJ2-7; D may match TRBD1 or TRBD2 (6 bases each). Trimming removed 7 bases from V and 4 bases from J, with 15 bases in between. The CDR3 spans 13 residues. The germline V gene encodes CDR1 SGHKS and CDR2 YYEKEE (reference sequence). In nucleotides, the CDR3 is TGTGCCAGCTACGGAGGGGGTTCTTACGAGCAGTACTTC. This codes for CASYGGGSYEQYF.

At least ten counts were recorded for this clonotype. The rearrangement joins TRBV24-1 to TRBJ1-6, with a tentative D call TRBD1 (5 bases). Germline V gene sequence: CDR1 KGHDR, CDR2 SFDVKD. The CDR3 covers 15 residues. Trimming removed 4 bases from V and 7 bases from J, with 13 bases in between. The CDR3 coding sequence is TGTGCCACCAGTGAATCGAGGGGATCAAATTCACCCCTCCACTTT. Its translation is CATSESRGSNSPLHF.

This clonotype has a handful of counts. The CDR3 loop is CASSQGVSNSPLHF. DNA for the CDR3: TGTGCCAGCAGCCAGGGGGTTTCTAATTCACCCCTCCACTTT. The chain recombines TRBV7-8 with TRBJ1-6, with 7 bases that match TRBD1. Looked up from germline, CDR1 is SGHVS and CDR2 is FQNEAQ. CDR3 length: 14 residues. The junction had 4 bases not matched to a gene; V was cut back by 5 bases and J by 6 bases. Using reference TRBV7-8 and TRBJ1-6 for the parts outside the CDR3, the full variable domain is GAGVSQSPRYKVAKRGQDVALRCDPISGHVSLFWYQQALGQGPEFLTYFQNEAQLDKSGLPSDRFFAERPEGSVSTLKIQRTQQEDSAVYLCASSQGVSNSPLHFGNGTRLTVT.

This clonotype appeared many times. This chain joins TRBV18 and TRBJ2-7; D possibly corresponds to TRBD2 (5 bases). The CDR3 runs 14 residues. From germline, CDR1 is KGHSH and CDR2 LQKENI. Trimming cost V 2 bases and J 4 bases, with 12 bases left between them. This CDR3 reads CASSPTEVRYEQYF. CDR3 coding DNA: TGTGCCAGCTCACCAACGGAGGTGAGGTACGAGCAGTACTTC.

This clonotype has just a few counts. V and J are TRBV7-8 and TRBJ2-3; the D gene is possibly TRBD2 (6 bases). V lost 5 bases to trimming and J lost 1 base, with 22 bases between them. CDR1 and CDR2 (germline): SGHVS, FQNEAQ. The CDR3 has 18 amino acids. This CDR3 is CASSPLVPGGPRTDTQYF. In DNA form, the CDR3 reads TGTGCCAGCAGCCCCCTTGTCCCTGGAGGGCCGCGCACAGATACGCAGTATTTT. The full variable domain, in which reference TRBV7-8 and TRBJ2-3 provide the parts outside the CDR3, is GAGVSQSPRYKVAKRGQDVALRCDPISGHVSLFWYQQALGQGPEFLTYFQNEAQLDKSGLPSDRFFAERPEGSVSTLKIQRTQQEDSAVYLCASSPLVPGGPRTDTQYFGPGTRLTVL.

This clonotype was detected ten times or more. The chain uses TRBV7-2 and TRBJ2-3; D gene ambiguous. This CDR3 has 16 residues. Germline V CDR1 and CDR2: SGHTA, FQGNSA. Trimming shortened V by 3 bases and J by 0 bases, and 13 bases separated the two germline ends. CDR3 DNA: TGTGCCAGCAGCTTGACTCCCCTAAGCAGCACAGATACGCAGTATTTT. It encodes CASSLTPLSSTDTQYF.

The chain couples TRBV28 to TRBJ2-7; TRBD2 matches at 7 bases. This CDR3 has 14 amino acids. Looked up from germline, CDR1 is MDHEN and CDR2 is SYDVKM. V shed 4 bases and J 5 bases; nucleotides not matched to a gene: 8. CDR3 protein: CASSSGGGVNEQYF. The DNA for the CDR3 is TGTGCCAGCAGTTCGGGGGGAGGGGTTAACGAGCAGTACTTC.

This clonotype has a count of ten or more. The chain links TRBV5-6 to TRBJ2-3; 11 bases are a match to TRBD2. Germline CDR1 SGHDT, CDR2 YYEEEE. The CDR3 is 18 residues long. Losses at the gene ends were 4 bases for V and 0 bases for J; bases not matched to a gene: 10. The CDR3 protein is CASSRPGLAAPSTDTQYF. CDR3 nucleotides: TGTGCCAGCAGCCGGCCGGGACTAGCGGCTCCTAGCACAGATACGCAGTATTTT.

This clonotype occurred many times. The chain uses TRBV6-5 and TRBJ2-1, with D tentatively TRBD2 (7 bases). V was clipped by 3 bases and J by 1 base, with 16 bases between them. The CDR3 is 17 residues long. Germline V gene data show CDR1 as MNHEY and CDR2 as SVGAGI. Written as DNA, the CDR3 is TGTGCCAGCAGTTATTACGGCGGGGGCTATTCCTACAATGAGCAGTTCTTC. This sequence encodes CASSYYGGGYSYNEQFF.

This clonotype was observed at least ten times. The V and J genes are TRBV20-1 and TRBJ2-3, with 11 positions matching TRBD2. Per the germline V gene, CDR1 is DFQATT and CDR2 is SNEGSKA (reference sequence). With 4 bases clipped from V and 1 base from J, the junction kept 4 bases outside the gene matches. The CDR3 extends over 15 amino acids. CDR3 bases: TGCAGTGCTACAAAGACTAGCGGGGGCACAGATACGCAGTATTTT. Translated: CSATKTSGGTDTQYF.